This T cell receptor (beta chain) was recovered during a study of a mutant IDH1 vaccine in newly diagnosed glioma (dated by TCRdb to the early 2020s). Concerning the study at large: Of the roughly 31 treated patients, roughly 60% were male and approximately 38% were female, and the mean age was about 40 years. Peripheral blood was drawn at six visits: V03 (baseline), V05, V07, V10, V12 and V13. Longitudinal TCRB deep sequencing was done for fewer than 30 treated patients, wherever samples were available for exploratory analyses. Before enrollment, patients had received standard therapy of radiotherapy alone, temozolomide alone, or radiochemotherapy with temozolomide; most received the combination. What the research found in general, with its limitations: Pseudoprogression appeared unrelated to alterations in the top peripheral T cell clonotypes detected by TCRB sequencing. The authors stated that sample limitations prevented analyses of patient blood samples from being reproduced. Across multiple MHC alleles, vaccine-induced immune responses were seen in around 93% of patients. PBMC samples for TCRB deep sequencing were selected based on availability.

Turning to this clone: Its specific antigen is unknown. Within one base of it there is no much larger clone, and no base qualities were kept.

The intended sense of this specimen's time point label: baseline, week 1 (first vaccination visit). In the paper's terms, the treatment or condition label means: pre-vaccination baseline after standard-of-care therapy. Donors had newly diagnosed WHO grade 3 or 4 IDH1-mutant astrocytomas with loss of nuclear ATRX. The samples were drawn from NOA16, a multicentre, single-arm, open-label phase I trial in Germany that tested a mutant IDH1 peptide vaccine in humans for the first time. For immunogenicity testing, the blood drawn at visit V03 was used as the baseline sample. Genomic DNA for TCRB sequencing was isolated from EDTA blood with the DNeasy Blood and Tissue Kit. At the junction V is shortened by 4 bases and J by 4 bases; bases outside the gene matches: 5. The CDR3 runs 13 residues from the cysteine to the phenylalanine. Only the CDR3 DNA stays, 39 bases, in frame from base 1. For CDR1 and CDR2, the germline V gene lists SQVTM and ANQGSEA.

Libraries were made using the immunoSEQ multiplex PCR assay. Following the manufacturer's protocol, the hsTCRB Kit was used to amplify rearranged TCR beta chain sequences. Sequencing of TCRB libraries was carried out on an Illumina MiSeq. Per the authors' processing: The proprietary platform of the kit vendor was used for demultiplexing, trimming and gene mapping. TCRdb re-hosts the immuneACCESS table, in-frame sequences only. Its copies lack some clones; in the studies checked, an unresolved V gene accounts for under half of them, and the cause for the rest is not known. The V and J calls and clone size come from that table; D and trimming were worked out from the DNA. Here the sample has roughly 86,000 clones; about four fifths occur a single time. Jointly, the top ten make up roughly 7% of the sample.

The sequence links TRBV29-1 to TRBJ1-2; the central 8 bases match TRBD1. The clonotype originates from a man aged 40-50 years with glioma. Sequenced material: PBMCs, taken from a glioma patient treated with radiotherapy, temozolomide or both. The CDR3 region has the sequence CSVGAGGGYGYTF. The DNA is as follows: TGCAGCGTTGGGGCAGGGGGCGGCTATGGCTACACCTTC.